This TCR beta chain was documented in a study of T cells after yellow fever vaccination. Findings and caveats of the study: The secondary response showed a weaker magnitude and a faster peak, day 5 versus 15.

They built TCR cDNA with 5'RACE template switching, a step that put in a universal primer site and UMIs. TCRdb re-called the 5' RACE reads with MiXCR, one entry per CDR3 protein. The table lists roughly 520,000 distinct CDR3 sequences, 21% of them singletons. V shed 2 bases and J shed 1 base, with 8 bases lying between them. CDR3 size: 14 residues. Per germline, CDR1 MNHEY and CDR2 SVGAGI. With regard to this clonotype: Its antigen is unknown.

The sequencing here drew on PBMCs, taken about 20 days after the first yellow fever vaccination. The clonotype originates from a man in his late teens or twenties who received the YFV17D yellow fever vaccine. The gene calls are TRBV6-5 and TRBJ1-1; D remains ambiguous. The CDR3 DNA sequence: TGTGCCAGCAGTTACAGGGCAGCGAACACTGAAGCTTTCTTT. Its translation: CASSYRAANTEAFF.